This entry describes one T cell receptor beta chain. Germline CDR1 reads SGHAT; CDR2 reads FQDESV (reference sequence). Trimming removed 0 bases from V and 4 bases from J; junction bases left unmatched: 9. The CDR3 spans 18 residues. This sample is drawn from a study of blood T cell repertoires in COVID-19. Overall study context: The samples span acute and convalescent COVID-19 from the United States, Italy and Spain. T cells, B-cell-depleted T cells, or PBMCs supplied cDNA or gDNA.

Authors' processing steps: Reference gene primer amplification gave nucleated cell count estimates. Sequenced by immunoSEQ multiplex PCR; TCRdb stores in-frame clones only, minus some. V and J calls and clone size follow that table, whereas D and trimming were derived from the DNA. The sample shows about 190,000 clones, about 88% of them seen only once. This TCR was recovered from a middle-aged woman who had recovered from COVID-19. Material for sequencing was peripheral blood. The V gene is TRBV11-1, the J gene TRBJ2-3, with TRBD2 identical over 11 bases. The CDR3 DNA is TGTGCCAGCAGCTTAGCGTTGACTAGCGGGATGGGTTCAGATACGCAGTATTTT. Amino acid sequence: CASSLALTSGMGSDTQYF.